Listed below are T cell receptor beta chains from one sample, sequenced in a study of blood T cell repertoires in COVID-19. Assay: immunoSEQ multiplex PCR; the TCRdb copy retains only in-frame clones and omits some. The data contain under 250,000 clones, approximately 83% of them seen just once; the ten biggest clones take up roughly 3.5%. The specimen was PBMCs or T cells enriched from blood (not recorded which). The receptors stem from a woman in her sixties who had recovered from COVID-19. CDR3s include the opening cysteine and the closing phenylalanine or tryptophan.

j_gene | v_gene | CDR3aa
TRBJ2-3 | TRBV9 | CASSVGLAGVIFADTQYF
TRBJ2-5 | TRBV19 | CASSRRLAGDRETQYF
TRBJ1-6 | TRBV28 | CASSLFRGSSYNSPLHF
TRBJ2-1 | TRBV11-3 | CASSEQGYNEQFF
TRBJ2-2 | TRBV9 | CASSSGTNTGELFF
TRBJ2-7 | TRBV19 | CASRLDGSYEQYF
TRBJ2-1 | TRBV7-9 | CASSLGGQKFNEQFF
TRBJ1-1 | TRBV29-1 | CSVGQGKGDTEAFF
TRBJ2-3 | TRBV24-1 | CATSGRTSGSGADTQYF
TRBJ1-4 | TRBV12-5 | CASGLVSREKLFF
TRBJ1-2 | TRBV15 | CATSSWAPIFNYGYTF
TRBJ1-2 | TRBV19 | CASNRPGGNYGYTF
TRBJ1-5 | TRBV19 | CASIPGQGRNQPQHF
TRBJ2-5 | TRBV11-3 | CASSSRSGETQYF
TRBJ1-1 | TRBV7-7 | CASSRLNTEAFF
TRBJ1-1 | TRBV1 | CTSSQGPQGIGVSTEAFF
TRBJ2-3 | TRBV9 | CASRRTGTTTDTQYF
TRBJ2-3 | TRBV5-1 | CASSSGGVDTDTQYF
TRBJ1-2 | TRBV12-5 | CASGLAQGFDYGYTF
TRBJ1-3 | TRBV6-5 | CASSYRGSAGNTIYF
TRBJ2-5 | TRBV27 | CASSPTRGIQETQYF
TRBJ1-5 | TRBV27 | CASSLSPDQPQHF
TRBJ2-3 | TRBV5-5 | CASSLQGGWYTDTQYF
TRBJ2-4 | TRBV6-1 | CASSESGRSLARGKNIQYF
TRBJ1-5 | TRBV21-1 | CASSKSDRDQPQHF
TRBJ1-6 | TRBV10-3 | CAISESFGTVSPLHF
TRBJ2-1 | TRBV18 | CASSLQGAWSYNEQFF
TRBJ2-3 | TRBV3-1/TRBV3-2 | CASSPRGTGVRDTQYF
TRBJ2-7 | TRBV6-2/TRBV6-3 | CASSYSSGLTGFPYEQYF
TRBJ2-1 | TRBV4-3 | CASSRQTGTSGANEQFF
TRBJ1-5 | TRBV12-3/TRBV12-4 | CASSFVLGPQHF
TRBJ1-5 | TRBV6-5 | CASSFNRGENQPQHF
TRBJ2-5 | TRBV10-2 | CASSQGTSGVGETQYF
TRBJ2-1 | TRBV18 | CASSPPQFTGEQFF
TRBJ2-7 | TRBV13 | CASSPPTRTGNYEQYF
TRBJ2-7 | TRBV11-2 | CASSSDRAAYEQYF
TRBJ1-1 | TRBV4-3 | CASSPSWQNTEAFF
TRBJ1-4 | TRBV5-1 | CASSFGTGREKLFF
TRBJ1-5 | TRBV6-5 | CASSWDWGQPQHF
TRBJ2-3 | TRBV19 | CASSKTSGDLGVQYF
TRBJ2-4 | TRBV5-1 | CASSFSGNTKNIQYF